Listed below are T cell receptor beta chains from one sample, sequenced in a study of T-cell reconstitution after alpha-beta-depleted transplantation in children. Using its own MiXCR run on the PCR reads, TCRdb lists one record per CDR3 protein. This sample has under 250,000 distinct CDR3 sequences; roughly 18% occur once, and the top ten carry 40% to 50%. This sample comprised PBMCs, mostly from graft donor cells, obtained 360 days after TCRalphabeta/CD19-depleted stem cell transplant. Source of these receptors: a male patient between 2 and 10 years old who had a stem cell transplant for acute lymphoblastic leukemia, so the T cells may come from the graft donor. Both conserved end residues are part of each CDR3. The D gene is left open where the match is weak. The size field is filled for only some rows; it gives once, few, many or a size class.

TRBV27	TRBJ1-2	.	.	CASSRDFSVTNYGYTF	TGTGCCAGCAGTCGGGACTTCTCGGTTACTAACTATGGCTACACCTTC
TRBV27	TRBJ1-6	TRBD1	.	CASSLRGAGQGNSPLHF	TGTGCCAGCAGTTTAAGGGGGGCCGGACAGGGAAATTCACCCCTCCACTTT
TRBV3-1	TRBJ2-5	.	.	CASSQDHRVAETQYF	TGTGCCAGCAGCCAAGATCACAGGGTGGCAGAGACCCAGTACTTC
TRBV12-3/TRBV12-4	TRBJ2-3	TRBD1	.	CASNLDRGGRVDTQYF	TGTGCCAGCAATCTAGACAGGGGCGGTAGAGTAGATACGCAGTATTTT
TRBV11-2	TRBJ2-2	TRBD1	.	CASSVDRTNTGELFF	TGTGCCAGCAGCGTGGACAGGACGAACACCGGGGAGCTGTTTTTT
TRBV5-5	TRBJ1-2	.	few	CASTPSDGNYGYTF	TGTGCCAGCACCCCGAGCGACGGAAACTATGGCTACACCTTC
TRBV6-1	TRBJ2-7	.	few	CASKVQGAHEQYF	TGTGCCAGCAAAGTACAGGGCGCCCACGAGCAGTACTTC
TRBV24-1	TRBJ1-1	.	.	CATSASLGTYPEAFF	TGTGCCACCAGTGCCAGCCTCGGGACATACCCTGAAGCTTTCTTT
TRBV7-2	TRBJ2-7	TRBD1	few	CASSEGQGSFYEQYF	TGTGCCAGCAGCGAGGGACAGGGTTCCTTCTACGAGCAGTACTTC
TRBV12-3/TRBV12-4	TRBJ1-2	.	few	CASSPSWGLANYGYTF	TGTGCCAGCAGTCCGAGTTGGGGGCTGGCTAACTATGGCTACACCTTC
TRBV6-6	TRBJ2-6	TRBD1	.	CASHRGSSGANVLTF	TGTGCCTCCCACAGGGGAAGCTCTGGGGCCAACGTCCTGACTTTC
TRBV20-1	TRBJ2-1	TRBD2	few	CSAPPSSGGYNEQFF	TGCAGTGCTCCCCCGTCTAGCGGGGGGTACAATGAGCAGTTCTTC
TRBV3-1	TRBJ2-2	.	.	CASSQFPSGELFF	TGTGCCAGCAGCCAATTTCCCTCCGGGGAGCTGTTTTTT
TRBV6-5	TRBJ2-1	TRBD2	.	CASSDSGTSVEQFF	TGTGCCAGCAGCGACTCCGGGACTAGCGTTGAGCAGTTCTTC
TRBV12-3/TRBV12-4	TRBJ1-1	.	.	CASRPPQGNTEAFF	TGTGCCAGCAGGCCTCCACAGGGGAACACTGAAGCTTTCTTT
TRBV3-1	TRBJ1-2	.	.	CASSADRAYGYTF	TGTGCCAGCAGCGCGGACAGAGCCTATGGCTACACCTTC
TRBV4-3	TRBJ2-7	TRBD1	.	CASSQEGRDSEQYF	TGCGCCAGCAGCCAAGAAGGCAGGGACAGCGAGCAGTACTTC
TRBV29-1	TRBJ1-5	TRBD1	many	CSASDRVTGNQPQHF	TGCAGCGCTAGCGACAGGGTTACGGGCAATCAGCCCCAGCATTTT
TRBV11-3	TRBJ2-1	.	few	CATSLGDEQFF	TGTGCCACTTCTCTCGGGGATGAGCAGTTCTTC
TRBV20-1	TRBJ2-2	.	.	CSARDRGTGELFF	TGCAGTGCTAGAGATAGGGGGACCGGGGAGCTGTTTTTT
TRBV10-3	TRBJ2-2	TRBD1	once	CAIKRGQGAAGELFF	TGTGCCATCAAACGGGGACAGGGGGCCGCCGGGGAGCTGTTTTTT
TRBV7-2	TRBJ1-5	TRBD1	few	CATGTGRDQPQHF	TGTGCCACCGGGACAGGGAGAGATCAGCCCCAGCATTTT
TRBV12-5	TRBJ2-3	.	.	CASGLVWQGLNPQYF	TGTGCTAGTGGTTTGGTATGGCAGGGCCTAAACCCGCAGTATTTT
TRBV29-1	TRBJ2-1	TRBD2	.	CSVIGLAGGTYNEQFF	TGCAGCGTTATCGGACTAGCGGGGGGCACCTACAATGAGCAGTTCTTC
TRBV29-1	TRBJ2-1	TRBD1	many	CSGDRGLKIHNEQFF	TGCAGCGGGGACAGGGGGCTAAAAATCCACAATGAGCAGTTCTTC
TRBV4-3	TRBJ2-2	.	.	CASSQDLRAGELFF	TGCGCCAGCAGCCAAGATCTTAGGGCCGGGGAGCTGTTTTTT
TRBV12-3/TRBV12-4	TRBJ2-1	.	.	CASSLEVRFNEQFF	TGTGCCAGCAGTCTCGAGGTTAGGTTCAATGAGCAGTTCTTC
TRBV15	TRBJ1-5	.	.	CATSVGTAGQPQHF	TGTGCCACCAGCGTAGGGACTGCCGGTCAGCCCCAGCATTTT
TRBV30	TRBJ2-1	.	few	CAWREIRAPYNEQFF	TGTGCCTGGAGGGAAATCAGGGCCCCCTACAATGAGCAGTTCTTC
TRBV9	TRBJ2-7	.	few	CASSVGLGNEQYF	TGTGCCAGCAGCGTAGGCTTGGGAAACGAGCAGTACTTC
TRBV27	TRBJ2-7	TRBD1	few	CASSLPGGTSEQYF	TGTGCCAGCAGTTTACCAGGGGGTACGTCGGAGCAGTACTTC
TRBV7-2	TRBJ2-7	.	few	CASSLGPLRGYEQYF	TGTGCCAGCAGCTTAGGCCCGCTGAGGGGCTACGAGCAGTACTTC
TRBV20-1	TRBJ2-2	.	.	CSARERGKLGTGELFF	TGCAGTGCTAGAGAGAGAGGGAAGTTAGGGACCGGGGAGCTGTTTTTT
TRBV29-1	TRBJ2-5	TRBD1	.	CSVRQGASETQYF	TGCAGCGTTCGACAGGGGGCTTCAGAGACCCAGTACTTC
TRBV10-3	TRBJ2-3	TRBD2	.	CAIGTSGGPSTDTQYF	TGTGCCATCGGAACTAGCGGGGGGCCTAGCACAGATACGCAGTATTTT
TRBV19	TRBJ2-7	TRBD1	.	CASSIAGTGNYEQYF	TGTGCCAGTAGTATAGCCGGGACAGGAAACTACGAGCAGTACTTC
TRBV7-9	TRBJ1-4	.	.	CASSRPGREKLFF	TGTGCCAGCAGCCGACCGGGGAGGGAAAAACTGTTTTTT
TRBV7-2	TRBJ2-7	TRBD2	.	CASSLELASGTYEQYF	TGTGCCAGCAGCTTAGAGCTGGCTAGCGGGACGTACGAGCAGTACTTC
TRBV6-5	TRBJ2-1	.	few	CASSYSSGYNEQFF	TGTGCCAGCAGTTACTCGAGTGGCTACAATGAGCAGTTCTTC
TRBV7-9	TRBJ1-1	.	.	CASSLASTEAFF	TGTGCCAGCAGCTTAGCAAGCACTGAAGCTTTCTTT
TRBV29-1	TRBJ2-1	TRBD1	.	CSVVRGHEQFF	TGCAGCGTTGTAAGGGGGCATGAGCAGTTCTTC
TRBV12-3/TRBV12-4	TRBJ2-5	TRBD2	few	CASSFVGLEETQYF	TGTGCCAGCAGTTTTGTGGGACTAGAAGAGACCCAGTACTTC
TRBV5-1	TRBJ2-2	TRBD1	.	CASSWDRGHDGELFF	TGCGCCAGCAGCTGGGACAGGGGTCATGACGGGGAGCTGTTTTTT
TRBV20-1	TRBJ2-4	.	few	CSANADRAKNIQYF	TGCAGTGCTAATGCCGACAGGGCCAAAAACATTCAGTACTTC
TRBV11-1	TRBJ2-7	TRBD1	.	CASSPGQGALGNEQYF	TGTGCCAGCAGCCCCGGACAGGGGGCTTTAGGAAACGAGCAGTACTTC
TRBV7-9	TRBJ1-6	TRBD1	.	CASSLPLQGTRGSPLHF	TGTGCCAGCAGCTTACCATTACAGGGGACAAGAGGTTCACCCCTCCACTTT
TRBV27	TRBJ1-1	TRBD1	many	CASSHRGQGAEAFF	TGTGCCAGCAGCCACAGGGGCCAGGGGGCTGAAGCTTTCTTT
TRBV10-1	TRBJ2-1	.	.	CASSEFVEGAYNEQFF	TGCGCCAGCAGTGAGTTCGTGGAAGGTGCCTACAATGAGCAGTTCTTC
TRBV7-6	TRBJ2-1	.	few	CASSAYSRNEQFF	TGTGCCAGCAGCGCTTATAGTAGGAATGAGCAGTTCTTC
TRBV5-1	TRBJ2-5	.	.	CASSLGYSETQYF	TGCGCCAGCAGCTTGGGCTATTCGGAGACCCAGTACTTC
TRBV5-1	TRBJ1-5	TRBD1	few	CASRWDSDSNQPQHF	TGCGCCAGCAGATGGGACAGCGATAGCAATCAGCCCCAGCATTTT